The next 8 T cell receptor beta chains were all read from a single sample in a study of cytotoxic CD8 clonotypes in ibrutinib-treated CLL. Some clones are missing from TCRdb's copy, which holds only in-frame ones; the method was immunoSEQ multiplex PCR. The table includes about 50,000 clones, around 60% detected once. The sequencing used PBMCs, collected after 24 months of ibrutinib treatment. These receptors all stem from a human donor with chronic lymphocytic leukemia.

The chain combines TRBV6-1 with TRBJ1-1; TRBD1 agrees at 8 bases. Germline values: CDR1 MNHNS, CDR2 SASEGT. V gave up 6 bases and J gave up 4 bases; unmatched junction bases: 4. This CDR3 has 13 residues. The DNA of the CDR3 is TGTGCCAGCAGGGACAGGGCCTTCACTGAAGCTTTCTTT. It specifies CASRDRAFTEAFF.

This clone turned up a few times. The chain links TRBV2 to TRBJ1-2; D ambiguous. There are 15 residues in the CDR3. Germline CDR1 SNHLY, CDR2 FYNNEI. V gave up 1 base and J gave up 5 bases, with 14 bases separating them. The CDR3 nucleotides read TGTGCCAGCAGTGAAGTGGTCCGAGGTGGGTATGGCTACACCTTC. It codes for CASSEVVRGGYGYTF.

V is TRBV5-1 and J is TRBJ2-7; TRBD2 is a possible D gene (7 bases). CDR1 is SGHRS, CDR2 YFSETQ, per germline. The CDR3 spans 16 residues. V was pared by 5 bases and J by 2 bases, with 20 bases between. CDR3 in DNA: TGCGCCAGCAGTATCATAGGGGGGGCGTCCGCCTACGAGCAGTACTTC. This translates into CASSIIGGASAYEQYF.

The rearrangement links TRBV10-2 to TRBJ1-2; 8 bases agree with TRBD1. Germline CDR1 WSHSY, CDR2 SAAADI. V was pared by 2 bases and J by 8 bases, with 7 bases of the junction left unmatched. This CDR3 is built from 14 residues. The CDR3 DNA follows: TGCGCCAGCAGTGAGCAGGGGGCGCTTAAAGGCTACACCTTC. This codes for CASSEQGALKGYTF.

The V and J genes are TRBV11-3 and TRBJ2-3, with 16 bases that match TRBD2. Germline lookup yields CDR1 SGHNT and CDR2 YENEEA. This CDR3 is 17 amino acids long. Trimming removed 5 bases from V and 5 bases from J; junction bases left unmatched: 7. The chain's CDR3 is CASSKGLAGGPGDTQYF. The CDR3 DNA reads as TGTGCCAGCAGCAAGGGACTAGCGGGGGGGCCTGGAGATACGCAGTATTTT.

The rearrangement uses TRBV5-1 and TRBJ2-2; 7 positions match TRBD2. In germline, CDR1 is SGHRS, CDR2 YFSETQ. Unmatched junction bases numbered 8, after V lost 2 bases and J lost 1 base. The CDR3 runs 17 residues. As DNA, the CDR3 is TGCGCCAGCAGCTTACTTACTAGCGCGGGGAACACCGGGGAGCTGTTTTTT. Its translation: CASSLLTSAGNTGELFF.

V gene TRBV5-1 combines with J gene TRBJ2-5, with 12 bases aligning to TRBD2. Germline-derived CDR1 and CDR2 are SGHRS and YFSETQ. The CDR3 is 16 amino acids. After removal of 2 bases from V and 1 base from J, the junction contained 3 bases not matched to a gene. The CDR3 DNA follows: TGCGCCAGCAGCTTTACTAGCGGGGGGAGCCAAGAGACCCAGTACTTC. This sequence encodes CASSFTSGGSQETQYF. Drawing the rest from reference TRBV5-1 and TRBJ2-5, the complete variable domain is KAGVTQTPRYLIKTRGQQVTLSCSPISGHRSVSWYQQTPGQGLQFLFEYFSETQRNKGNFPGRFSGRQFSNSRSEMNVSTLELGDSALYLCASSFTSGGSQETQYFGPGTRLLVL.

The chain has TRBV19 and TRBJ1-4; D not certain. V was clipped by 3 bases and J by 3 bases, with 11 bases between them. Germline V gene data show CDR1 as LNHDA and CDR2 as SQIVND (reference sequence). This CDR3 comprises 15 residues. CDR3 in amino acids: CASSMGSSPNEKLFF. The CDR3 DNA is TGTGCCAGTAGTATGGGGAGCAGTCCTAATGAAAAACTGTTTTTT.